A single sample gave rise to the 10 T cell receptor beta chains below, sequenced in a study of T cell responses to AZD1222 COVID-19 vaccine. Profiling relied on immunoSEQ multiplex PCR, and the TCRdb table lists in-frame clones only, not all of them. Found here are around 190,000 clones, approximately 91% of them singletons; the top ten hold around 1.6%. Material: peripheral blood, obtained 28 days after the second AZD1222 dose. These TCRs come from an adult who received the AZD1222 COVID-19 vaccine.

The CDR3 region is CASKATGRETQYF. The DNA of the CDR3 is TGTGCCAGCAAGGCGACAGGGCGAGAGACCCAGTACTTC. V and J are TRBV6-5 and TRBJ2-5; 7 bases map to TRBD1. Germline CDR1 and CDR2: MNHEY and SVGAGI. Trimming took 7 bases from V and 4 from J; bases not matched to a gene: 6. The CDR3 is 13 amino acids.

This sequence joins TRBV6-6 and TRBJ2-2; D uncertain. Germline V CDR1 and CDR2: MNHNY, SVGAGI (reference sequence). The CDR3 runs to 12 residues. Between the trimmed V and J ends, which lost 2 bases and 7 bases, there was a span of 5 bases. CDR3 loop: CASSYMNGELFF. The CDR3 DNA reads TGTGCCAGCAGTTACATGAACGGGGAGCTGTTTTTT.

The chain uses TRBV30 and TRBJ2-7, with D perhaps matching TRBD1 (6 bases). CDR1 and CDR2 from the germline V gene are GTSNPN and SVGIG (reference sequence). V dropped 1 base and J dropped 7 bases, with 23 bases sitting between them. This CDR3 comprises 16 residues. CDR3 in DNA: TGTGCCTGGAGTGCAAGTAGAGGGCCCCTGAGGGGGGAGCAGTACTTC. It yields the protein CAWSASRGPLRGEQYF.

This chain joins TRBV11-2 and TRBJ2-5, with TRBD1 identical over 12 bases. The CDR3 sequence is 16 residues long. After removal of 5 bases from V and 7 bases from J, the junction contained 11 bases not matched to a gene. The germline V gene encodes CDR1 SGHAT and CDR2 FQNNGV. This chain's CDR3 is CASSREGTGGRGTQYF. The CDR3 DNA sequence: TGTGCCAGCAGCCGGGAGGGGACAGGGGGCCGGGGGACCCAGTACTTC.

V and J are TRBV5-1 and TRBJ2-7; TRBD2 matches 8 bases. The ends lost 0 bases at V and 0 bases at J; junction bases unmatched: 2. Germline V lookup: CDR1 SGHRS, CDR2 YFSETQ. The CDR3 consists of 15 residues. The chain's CDR3 is CASSLESGSSYEQYF. CDR3 sequence (DNA): TGCGCCAGCAGCTTGGAAAGCGGGAGCTCCTACGAGCAGTACTTC. Supplemented by reference TRBV5-1 and TRBJ2-7, the full variable domain reads KAGVTQTPRYLIKTRGQQVTLSCSPISGHRSVSWYQQTPGQGLQFLFEYFSETQRNKGNFPGRFSGRQFSNSRSEMNVSTLELGDSALYLCASSLESGSSYEQYFGPGTRLTVT.

J is TRBJ2-7 and V is TRBV6-2 or TRBV6-3; tentatively, D is TRBD1 (6 bases). V was shortened by 6 bases and J by 0 bases, with 15 bases between the two germline ends. In germline, CDR1 is MNHEY, CDR2 SVGEGT. This CDR3 has 15 residues. DNA for the CDR3: TGTGCCAGCAGCTCCCCCCGGACAGCCTCCTACGAGCAGTACTTC. Protein: CASSSPRTASYEQYF.

V and J are TRBV18 and TRBJ1-2, with D tentatively TRBD1 (5 bases). Trimming cost V 3 bases and J 2 bases, with 7 bases left between them. The CDR3 runs to 13 residues. The germline V gene encodes CDR1 KGHSH and CDR2 LQKENI. The CDR3 coding sequence is TGTGCCAGCTCACCTGGGACCAACTATGGCTACACCTTC. As protein: CASSPGTNYGYTF.

This clone was counted a single time. The chain links TRBV9 to TRBJ2-7; D remains unclear. This CDR3 spans 15 amino acids. Trimming left V 0 bases short and J 1 base short, with 11 bases between. The germline gives CDR1 SGDLS, CDR2 YYNGEE. DNA of the CDR3: TGTGCCAGCAGCGTAGCTGAAGCCCTATCCTACGAGCAGTACTTC. This translates into CASSVAEALSYEQYF.

The gene calls are TRBV12-3 or TRBV12-4 and TRBJ2-7; 7 nucleotides align to TRBD2. The trim removed 6 bases at V and 6 bases at J, leaving 8 bases unmatched. This CDR3 spans 13 amino acids. CDR3 nucleotide sequence: TGTGCCAGCAGCCCATTTACGGGGGGCGAGCAGTACTTC. As protein: CASSPFTGGEQYF.

The J gene is TRBJ2-1, the V gene TRBV11-3; TRBD2 is a possible D gene (5 bases). Germline V gives CDR1 SGHNT, CDR2 YENEEA. V was pared by 0 bases and J by 12 bases, with 12 bases between. CDR3 size: 13 residues. The CDR3 loop is CASSLENGGPQFF. The CDR3 coding sequence is TGTGCCAGCAGCTTAGAAAATGGCGGGCCGCAGTTCTTC.